The 17 T cell receptor beta chains below come from one sample, sequenced in a study of Ad26.COV2.S vaccination and SARS-CoV-2 variants. Some clones are missing from TCRdb's copy, which holds only in-frame ones; the method was immunoSEQ multiplex PCR. The sample carries a few hundred thousand clones, about 91% recorded once. Specified treatment: roughly 19 received Ad26.COV2.S at low or high dose, single or two shots; five or six received placebo; per-sample allocation not given. Following the first vaccine or placebo injection, samples were taken on day 63. The sequencing here drew on peripheral blood, taken in a trial of Ad26.COV2.S vaccine versus placebo. The source is a person between 18 and 65 years old who received the Ad26.COV2.S COVID-19 vaccine or a placebo.

This rearrangement joins TRBV19 to TRBJ1-2; the match to TRBD1 covers 8 bases. Losses at the gene ends were 5 bases for V and 4 bases for J; bases not matched to a gene: 6. The CDR3 runs to 14 residues. Germline V gene data show CDR1 as LNHDA and CDR2 as SQIVND (reference sequence). This chain's CDR3 is CASSPDRGGYGYTF. Written as DNA, the CDR3 is TGTGCCAGTAGTCCCGACAGGGGCGGCTATGGCTACACCTTC. The full variable domain, its missing parts supplied by reference TRBV19 and TRBJ1-2, is DGGITQSPKYLFRKEGQNVTLSCEQNLNHDAMYWYRQDPGQGLRLIYYSQIVNDFQKGDIAEGYSVSREKKESFPLTVTSAQKNPTAFYLCASSPDRGGYGYTFGSGTRLTVV.

The gene calls are TRBV5-4 and TRBJ2-3; 8 nucleotides line up with TRBD1. This CDR3 has 17 amino acids. CDR1 is SGHNT and CDR2 is YYREEE in the germline V gene (reference sequence). The junction had 13 bases not matched to a gene; V was cut back by 0 bases and J by 7 bases. CDR3 bases: TGTGCCAGCAGCTTGGGGCCCGGGCAGGGGGCGAGAAATACGCAGTATTTT. Protein product: CASSLGPGQGARNTQYF.

V gene TRBV2 combines with J gene TRBJ2-7; D remains unclear. This CDR3 is built from 11 residues. Looked up from germline, CDR1 is SNHLY and CDR2 is FYNNEI. Trimming removed 6 bases at V and 3 bases at J, with 6 bases between. CDR3 nucleotides: TGTGCCAGCAGGGGTGACTACGAGCAGTACTTC. Translated, it gives CASRGDYEQYF.

This clone was picked up a small number of times. The CDR3 region has the DNA TGCGCCAGCAGCCTGAAACTTTCCTCCGGGACTAGCGGGTTTAGACCCTCCTACGAGCAGTACTTC. Translating gives CASSLKLSSGTSGFRPSYEQYF. This rearrangement joins TRBV5-1 to TRBJ2-7, with 12 bases that match TRBD2. V was pared by 4 bases and J by 0 bases, with 23 bases of the junction left unmatched. CDR3 length: 22 residues. The germline V gene encodes CDR1 SGHRS and CDR2 YFSETQ.

J is TRBJ2-7 and V is TRBV9; D is undetermined. Germline CDR1 SGDLS, CDR2 YYNGEE. V was clipped by 1 base and J by 2 bases, with 10 bases between them. The CDR3 sequence is 14 residues long. CDR3: CASSVSRSTYEQYF. CDR3 coding DNA: TGTGCCAGCAGCGTATCCAGGAGCACCTACGAGCAGTACTTC.

The chain couples TRBV19 to TRBJ2-6, with TRBD2 as a possible D gene (6 bases). The CDR3 loop spans 16 amino acids. Germline assignment: CDR1 LNHDA and CDR2 SQIVND (reference sequence). V gave up 6 bases and J gave up 0 bases, with 12 bases separating them. CDR3 sequence (DNA): TGTGCCAGTAGCCGCCGGACTACCTCTGGGGCCAACGTCCTGACTTTC. Amino acids: CASSRRTTSGANVLTF.

This clone is a singleton in its sample. The identical CDR3 is also encoded by other nucleotide sequences in the sample. J is TRBJ1-2 and V is TRBV6-5; 8 bases fit TRBD1. The germline CDR1 and CDR2 sequences are MNHEY and SVGAGI. The CDR3 extends over 13 amino acids. V lost 4 bases to trimming and J lost 5 bases; unmatched junction nucleotides: 3. The CDR3 sequence: CASSLTGGYGYTF. CDR3 sequence (DNA): TGTGCCAGCAGTTTAACAGGGGGATATGGCTACACCTTC.

The chain has TRBV12-3 or TRBV12-4 and TRBJ2-1; 9 nucleotides align to TRBD1. With V trimmed by 3 bases and J by 7 bases, 1 base remained unmatched. The CDR3 runs to 13 residues. The CDR3 DNA reads as TGTGCCAGCAGTTTCGACAGGGGGAATGAGCAGTTCTTC. It translates to CASSFDRGNEQFF.

This clone appeared a single time. The chain combines TRBV6-5 with TRBJ2-7; 9 bases map to TRBD2. The CDR3 runs 15 residues. V lost 4 bases and J lost 7; bases outside the gene matches: 11. Germline V gene data show CDR1 as MNHEY and CDR2 as SVGAGI. CDR3 DNA: TGTGCCAGCAGTTTCCGTGGCGGGAGGGCGGAAGAGCAGTACTTC. Translation gives CASSFRGGRAEEQYF.

This sequence joins TRBV11-2 and TRBJ2-7; 9 nucleotides match TRBD2. Germline CDR1 and CDR2: SGHAT and FQNNGV. V shed 4 bases and J 4 bases; nucleotides not matched to a gene: 8. There are 15 residues in the CDR3. CDR3 coding DNA: TGTGCCAGCAGCTCCCGACTAGCGGACATATACGAGCAGTACTTC. As protein: CASSSRLADIYEQYF.

The V and J genes are TRBV5-1 and TRBJ2-3; D call uncertain. This CDR3 has 14 amino acids. The germline CDR1 and CDR2 sequences are SGHRS and YFSETQ. Trimming cost V 0 bases and J 1 base, with 6 bases left between them. CDR3 loop: CASSLVPGTDTQYF. In DNA form, the CDR3 reads TGCGCCAGCAGCTTGGTGCCGGGCACAGATACGCAGTATTTT.

The V gene is TRBV7-3, the J gene TRBJ1-6, with a possible D match to TRBD1 (5 bases). The CDR3 sequence is 16 residues long. The ends were cut back, 1 base at V and 4 bases at J, with 11 bases in the middle. Per germline, CDR1 SGHTA and CDR2 FQGTGA. The CDR3 DNA reads TGTGCCAGCAGCTTAAGGGGCACCGATTATAATTCACCCCTCCACTTT. It yields the protein CASSLRGTDYNSPLHF.

The rearrangement uses TRBV19 and TRBJ2-1; 9 bases map to TRBD2. CDR1 is LNHDA and CDR2 is SQIVND in the germline V gene (reference sequence). The CDR3 extends over 17 amino acids. J was trimmed by 3 bases and V by 6 bases; bases with no gene match: 12. CDR3 DNA sequence: TGTGCCAGTAGGGGGGCTAGCGGGACATCTAACTACAATGAGCAGTTCTTC. Its translation: CASRGASGTSNYNEQFF.

The genes are TRBV2 and TRBJ2-2, with 12 bases lining up with TRBD2. The CDR3 runs 17 residues. Germline CDR1 SNHLY, CDR2 FYNNEI. With 2 bases clipped from V and 5 bases from J, the junction kept 6 bases outside the gene matches. The CDR3 DNA reads TGTGCCAGCAGTGAAAGGGGACTAGCGGGTCCGACCGGGGAGCTGTTTTTT. This gives the protein CASSERGLAGPTGELFF.

As regards this clone: The same CDR3 arises from other DNA sequences in this sample as well. The V and J genes are TRBV5-6 and TRBJ1-5; D uncertain. Per germline, CDR1 SGHDT and CDR2 YYEEEE. The V end lost 0 bases, the J end lost 4 bases, and 5 bases lay between the germline ends. This CDR3 has 13 residues. CDR3 nucleotides: TGTGCCAGCAGCTTGGGGGTTAATCAGCCCCAGCATTTT. It specifies CASSLGVNQPQHF.

This chain links TRBV9 with TRBJ2-4; 7 bases are shared with TRBD2. Per the germline V gene, CDR1 is SGDLS and CDR2 is YYNGEE. CDR3 length equals 16 residues. The junction had 7 bases not matched to a gene; V was cut back by 4 bases and J by 0 bases. The CDR3 nucleotides read TGTGCCAGCAGCCGGGGGGAGGGTCTAGCCAAAAACATTCAGTACTTC. Its protein is CASSRGEGLAKNIQYF.

The V call is TRBV11-2, the J call TRBJ1-1; perhaps TRBD1 as D (5 bases). The germline V gene has CDR1 SGHAT and CDR2 FQNNGV. The CDR3 has 15 residues. Trimming pared 1 base from V and 4 bases from J, leaving 13 bases between. As DNA, the CDR3 is TGTGCCAGCAGCTTAGGGGTCCTGGGGGGCACTGAAGCTTTCTTT. Its protein is CASSLGVLGGTEAFF.